This T cell receptor beta chain appears in the sequencing data of a study of identical twins. Study observations and caveats: Reduced insertions were recorded for abundant cord blood beta clonotypes, with no such pattern in memory repertoires. With monozygotic twins, out-of-frame TCR alpha sharing exceeded what models estimated. When twins shared out-of-frame alpha sequences, those sequences had excess low generation probability.

Points on this clonotype: Its antigen is undetermined.

V was pared by 2 bases and J by 1 base, with 16 bases between. The CDR3 runs to 16 residues. Germline V gene data show CDR1 as DFQATT and CDR2 as SNEGSKA (reference sequence). TCRdb re-called the 5' RACE reads with MiXCR, one entry per CDR3 protein. The table includes about 1.7 million distinct CDR3 sequences, around a third detected once. The donors were all healthy and Caucasian. Input material: cord blood. This chain links TRBV20-1 with TRBJ2-3; a possible D gene is TRBD2 (5 bases). The receptor comes from a newborn girl in good health. CDR3 protein: CSARHGVARGTDTQYF. In nucleotides, the CDR3 is TGCAGTGCTAGACATGGGGTGGCGAGGGGCACAGATACGCAGTATTTT.